In its sample, the clone carrying this TCR beta chain was seen a few times. Its antigen is still unknown. This sample is part of a study of cytomegalovirus exposure and HLA in healthy donors. Findings and limits, study-wide: One variant, a missense change in DCLRE1C, was linked in a later analysis to TCR beta V- and J-gene trimming. V segments that were indistinguishable, TRBV6-2 and TRBV6-3 among them, were omitted from analysis.

CDR1 is SEHNR, CDR2 FQNEAQ, per germline (reference sequence). CDR3 size: 17 residues. Trimming stripped 2 bases from V and 0 bases from J, with 14 bases between. PCR employed 60 Vbeta and 13 Jbeta primers. Source study methods: In a later analysis, 60 million to 90 million unique TCR beta chains included roughly 11 million shared by two or more donors. Assay used: immunoSEQ multiplex PCR; TCRdb lists only in-frame clones, some missing. The DNA was the basis for D and trimming; V, J and clone size are from that table. The sample consists of some 160,000 clones, 80% to 85% of them appearing once. At the time of sampling, donors were nominally healthy, though unrecorded immune exposures were likely.

The TCR was taken from a male donor in good health and CMV-seropositive. The specimen sequenced was PBMCs. The rearrangement links TRBV7-9 to TRBJ2-1; no reliable D call. CDR3 protein: CASSLPFRLSSYNEQFF. The CDR3 bases are TGTGCCAGCAGCTTACCTTTCCGCTTGAGCTCCTACAATGAGCAGTTCTTC. Looking up the rest from reference TRBV7-9 and TRBJ2-1 gives the full variable domain: DTGVSQNPRHKITKRGQNVTFRCDPISEHNRLYWYRQTLGQGPEFLTYFQNEAQLEKSRLLSDRFSAERPKGSFSTLEIQRTEQGDSAMYLCASSLPFRLSSYNEQFFGPGTRLTVL.